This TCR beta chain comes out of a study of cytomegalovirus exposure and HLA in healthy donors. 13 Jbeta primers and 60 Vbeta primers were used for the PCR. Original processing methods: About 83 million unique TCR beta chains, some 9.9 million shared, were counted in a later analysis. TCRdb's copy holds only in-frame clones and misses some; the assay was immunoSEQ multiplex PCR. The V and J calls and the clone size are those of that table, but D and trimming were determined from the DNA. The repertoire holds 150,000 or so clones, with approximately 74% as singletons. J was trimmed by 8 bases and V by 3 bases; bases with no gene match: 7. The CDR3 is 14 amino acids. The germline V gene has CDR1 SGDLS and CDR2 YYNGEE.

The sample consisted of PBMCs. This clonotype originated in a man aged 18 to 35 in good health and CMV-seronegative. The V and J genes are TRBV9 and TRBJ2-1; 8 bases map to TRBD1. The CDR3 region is CASSAGPTGDEQFF. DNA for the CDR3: TGTGCCAGCAGCGCGGGCCCGACAGGGGATGAGCAGTTCTTC.